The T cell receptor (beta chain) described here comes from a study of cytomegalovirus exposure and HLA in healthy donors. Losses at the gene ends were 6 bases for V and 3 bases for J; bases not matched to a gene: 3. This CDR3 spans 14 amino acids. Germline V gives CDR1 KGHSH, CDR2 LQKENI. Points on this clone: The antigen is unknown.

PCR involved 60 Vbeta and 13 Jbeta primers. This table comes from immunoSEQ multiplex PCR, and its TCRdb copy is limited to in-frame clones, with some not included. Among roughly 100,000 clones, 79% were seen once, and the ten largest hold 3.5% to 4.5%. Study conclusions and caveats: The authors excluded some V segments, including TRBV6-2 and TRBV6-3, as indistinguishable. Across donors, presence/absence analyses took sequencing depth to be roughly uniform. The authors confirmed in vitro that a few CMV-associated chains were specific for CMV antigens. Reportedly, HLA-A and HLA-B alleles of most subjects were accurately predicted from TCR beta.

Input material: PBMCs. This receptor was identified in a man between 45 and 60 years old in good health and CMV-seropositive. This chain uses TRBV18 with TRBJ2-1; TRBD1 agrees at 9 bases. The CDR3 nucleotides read TGTGCCAGCTCGCCGGGACAGGGCTACAATGAGCAGTTCTTC. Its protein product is CASSPGQGYNEQFF.